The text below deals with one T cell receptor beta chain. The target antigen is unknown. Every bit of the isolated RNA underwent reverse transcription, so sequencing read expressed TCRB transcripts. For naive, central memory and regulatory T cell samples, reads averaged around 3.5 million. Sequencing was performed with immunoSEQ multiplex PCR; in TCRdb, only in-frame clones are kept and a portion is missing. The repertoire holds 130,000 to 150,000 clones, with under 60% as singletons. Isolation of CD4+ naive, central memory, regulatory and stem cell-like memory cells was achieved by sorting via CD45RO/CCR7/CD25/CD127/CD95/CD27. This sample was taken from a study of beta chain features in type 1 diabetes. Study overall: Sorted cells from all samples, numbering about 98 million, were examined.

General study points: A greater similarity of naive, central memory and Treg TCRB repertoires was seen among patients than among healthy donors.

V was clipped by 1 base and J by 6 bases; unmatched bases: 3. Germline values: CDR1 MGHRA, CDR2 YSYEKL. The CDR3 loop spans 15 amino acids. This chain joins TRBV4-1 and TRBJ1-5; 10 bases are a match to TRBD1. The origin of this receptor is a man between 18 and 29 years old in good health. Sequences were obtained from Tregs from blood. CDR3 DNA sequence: TGCGCCAGCAGCCAAGTCGACAGGGGGCTTCAGCCCCAGCATTTT. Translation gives CASSQVDRGLQPQHF.